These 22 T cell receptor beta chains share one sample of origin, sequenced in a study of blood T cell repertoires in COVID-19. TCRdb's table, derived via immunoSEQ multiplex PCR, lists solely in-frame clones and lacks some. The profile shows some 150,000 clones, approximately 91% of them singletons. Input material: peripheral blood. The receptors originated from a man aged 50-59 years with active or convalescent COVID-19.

CDR3 protein: CASSQRGGFTSNEQFF. DNA for the CDR3: TGCGCCAGCAGCCAGAGGGGGGGGTTTACCTCCAATGAGCAGTTCTTC. The rearrangement links TRBV4-3 to TRBJ2-1; TRBD2 might be the D (7 bases). The CDR3 is made up of 16 amino acids. Germline-derived CDR1 and CDR2 are LGHNA and YSLEER. Deletions cut 3 bases from V and 6 bases from J, with 18 bases between.

The CDR3: CASSRTGDHEQYF. CDR3 coding DNA: TGTGCCAGCAGTCGGACAGGGGACCACGAGCAGTACTTC. The rearrangement joins TRBV14 to TRBJ2-7; 9 bases map to TRBD1. Germline V gene data show CDR1 as SGHDN and CDR2 as FVKESK. The CDR3 has 13 residues. The junction had 5 bases not matched to a gene; V was cut back by 6 bases and J by 5 bases.

The CDR3 loop is CASSPDNSYEQYF. The CDR3 DNA follows: TGTGCCAGCTCACCAGACAACTCCTACGAGCAGTACTTC. The chain is built from TRBV18 and TRBJ2-7, with no clear D. Germline V gene data show CDR1 as KGHSH and CDR2 as LQKENI. V was clipped by 2 bases and J by 0 bases, with 5 bases between them. The CDR3 consists of 13 residues.

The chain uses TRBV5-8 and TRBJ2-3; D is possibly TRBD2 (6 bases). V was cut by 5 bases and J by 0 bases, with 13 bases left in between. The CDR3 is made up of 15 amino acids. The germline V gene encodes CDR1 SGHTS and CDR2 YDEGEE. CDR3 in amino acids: CASSLRGTSTDTQYF. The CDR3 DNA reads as TGTGCCAGCAGTTTGCGAGGGACTAGCACAGATACGCAGTATTTT.

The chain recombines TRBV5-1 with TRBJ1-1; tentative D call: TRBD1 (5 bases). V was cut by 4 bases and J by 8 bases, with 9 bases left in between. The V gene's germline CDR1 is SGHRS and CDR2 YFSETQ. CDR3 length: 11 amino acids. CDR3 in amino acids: CASSGGTEAFF. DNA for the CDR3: TGCGCCAGCAGCGGAGGGACCGAAGCTTTCTTT.

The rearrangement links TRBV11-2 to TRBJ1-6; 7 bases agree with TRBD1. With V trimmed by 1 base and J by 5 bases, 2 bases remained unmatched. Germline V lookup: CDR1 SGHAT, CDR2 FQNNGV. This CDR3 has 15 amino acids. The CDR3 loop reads CASSLVGGDNSPLHF. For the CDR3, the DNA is TGTGCCAGCAGCTTAGTAGGGGGCGATAATTCACCCCTCCACTTT.

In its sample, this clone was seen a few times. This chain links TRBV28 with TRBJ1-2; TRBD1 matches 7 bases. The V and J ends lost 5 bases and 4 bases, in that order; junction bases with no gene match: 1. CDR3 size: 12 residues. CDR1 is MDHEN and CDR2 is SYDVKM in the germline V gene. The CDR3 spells CASSRQGYGYTF. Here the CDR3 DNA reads TGTGCCAGCAGTCGACAGGGCTATGGCTACACCTTC.

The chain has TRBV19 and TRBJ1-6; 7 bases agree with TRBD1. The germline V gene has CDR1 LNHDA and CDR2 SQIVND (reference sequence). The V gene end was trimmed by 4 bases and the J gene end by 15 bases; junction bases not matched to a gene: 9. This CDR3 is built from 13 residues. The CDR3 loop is CASSTNRGPILHF. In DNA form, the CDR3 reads TGTGCCAGTAGTACGAACAGGGGTCCCATCCTCCACTTT.

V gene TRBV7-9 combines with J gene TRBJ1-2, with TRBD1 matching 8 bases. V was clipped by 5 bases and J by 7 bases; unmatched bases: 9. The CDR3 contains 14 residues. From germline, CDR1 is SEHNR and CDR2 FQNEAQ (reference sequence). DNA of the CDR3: TGTGCCAGCAGCCCCCCAGGGGGCTTCAGTGGCTACACCTTC. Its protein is CASSPPGGFSGYTF. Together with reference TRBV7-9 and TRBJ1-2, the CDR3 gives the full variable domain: DTGVSQNPRHKITKRGQNVTFRCDPISEHNRLYWYRQTLGQGPEFLTYFQNEAQLEKSRLLSDRFSAERPKGSFSTLEIQRTEQGDSAMYLCASSPPGGFSGYTFGSGTRLTVV.

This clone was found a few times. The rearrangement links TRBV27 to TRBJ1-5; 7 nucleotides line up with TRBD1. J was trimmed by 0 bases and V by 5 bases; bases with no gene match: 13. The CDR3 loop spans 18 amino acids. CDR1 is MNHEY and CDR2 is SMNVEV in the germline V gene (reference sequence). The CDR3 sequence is CASSGHRGAAYSNQPQHF. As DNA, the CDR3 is TGTGCCAGCAGTGGACACAGGGGAGCGGCTTATAGCAATCAGCCCCAGCATTTT.

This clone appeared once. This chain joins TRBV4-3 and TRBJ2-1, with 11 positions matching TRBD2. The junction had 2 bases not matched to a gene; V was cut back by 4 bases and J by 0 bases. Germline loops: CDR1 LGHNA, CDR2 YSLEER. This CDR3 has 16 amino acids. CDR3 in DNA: TGCGCCAGCAGCCTCCTAGCGGGAGGCTCCTACAATGAGCAGTTCTTC. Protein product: CASSLLAGGSYNEQFF.

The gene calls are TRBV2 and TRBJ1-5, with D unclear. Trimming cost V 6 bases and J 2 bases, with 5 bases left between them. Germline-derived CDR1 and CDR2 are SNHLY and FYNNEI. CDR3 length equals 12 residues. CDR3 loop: CASSTGNQPQHF. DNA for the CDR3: TGTGCCAGCAGCACAGGCAATCAGCCCCAGCATTTT.

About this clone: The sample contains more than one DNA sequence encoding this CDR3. CDR3 amino acids: CASSSQGSGANVLTF. CDR3 nucleotide sequence: TGTGCCAGCAGCTCACAGGGTAGTGGGGCCAACGTCCTGACTTTC. The chain employs TRBV9 and TRBJ2-6; TRBD1 might be the D (6 bases). V dropped 4 bases and J dropped 3 bases, with 11 bases sitting between them. The CDR3 is 15 amino acids. Germline CDR1 SGDLS, CDR2 YYNGEE.

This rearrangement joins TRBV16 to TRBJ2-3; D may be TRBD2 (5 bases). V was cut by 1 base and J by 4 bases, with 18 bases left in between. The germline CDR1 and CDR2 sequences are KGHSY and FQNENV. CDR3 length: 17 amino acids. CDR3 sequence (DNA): TGTGCCAGCAGCCAATTGACTACAGTCCGGTCCCCAGATACGCAGTATTTT. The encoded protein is CASSQLTTVRSPDTQYF.

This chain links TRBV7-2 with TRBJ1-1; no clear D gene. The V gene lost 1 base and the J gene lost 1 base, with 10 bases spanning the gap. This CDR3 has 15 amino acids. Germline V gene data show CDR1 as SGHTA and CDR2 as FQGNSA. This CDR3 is CASSLVAGRNTEAFF. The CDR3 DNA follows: TGTGCCAGCAGCTTAGTTGCAGGTAGGAACACTGAAGCTTTCTTT.

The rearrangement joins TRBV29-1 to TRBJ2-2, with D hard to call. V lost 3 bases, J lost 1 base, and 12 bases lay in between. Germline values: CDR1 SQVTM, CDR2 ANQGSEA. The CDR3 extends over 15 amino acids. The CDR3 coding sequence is TGCAGCGTTGAGTACTTGGGCCAGAACACCGGGGAGCTGTTTTTT. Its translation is CSVEYLGQNTGELFF.

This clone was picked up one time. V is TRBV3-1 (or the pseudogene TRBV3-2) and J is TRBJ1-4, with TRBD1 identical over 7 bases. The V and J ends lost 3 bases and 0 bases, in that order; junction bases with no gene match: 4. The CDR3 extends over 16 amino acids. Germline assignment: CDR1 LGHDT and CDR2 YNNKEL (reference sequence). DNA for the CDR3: TGTGCCAGCAGCCACCGACAGGGCGCAACTAATGAAAAACTGTTTTTT. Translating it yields CASSHRQGATNEKLFF.

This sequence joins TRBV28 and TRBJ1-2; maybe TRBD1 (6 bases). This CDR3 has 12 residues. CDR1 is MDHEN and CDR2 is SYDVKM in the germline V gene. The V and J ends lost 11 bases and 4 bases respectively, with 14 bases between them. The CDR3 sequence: CACQGSGYGYTF. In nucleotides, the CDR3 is TGTGCCTGCCAGGGGAGCGGCTATGGCTACACCTTC.

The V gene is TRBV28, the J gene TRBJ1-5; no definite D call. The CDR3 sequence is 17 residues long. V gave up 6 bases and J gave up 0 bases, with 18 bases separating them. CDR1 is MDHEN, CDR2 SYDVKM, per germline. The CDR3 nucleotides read TGTGCCAGCAGGGAACCCGAGGGAGGATCTAGCAATCAGCCCCAGCATTTT. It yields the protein CASREPEGGSSNQPQHF. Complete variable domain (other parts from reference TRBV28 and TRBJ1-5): DVKVTQSSRYLVKRTGEKVFLECVQDMDHENMFWYRQDPGLGLRLIYFSYDVKMKEKGDIPEGYSVSREKKERFSLILESASTNQTSMYLCASREPEGGSSNQPQHFGDGTRLSIL.

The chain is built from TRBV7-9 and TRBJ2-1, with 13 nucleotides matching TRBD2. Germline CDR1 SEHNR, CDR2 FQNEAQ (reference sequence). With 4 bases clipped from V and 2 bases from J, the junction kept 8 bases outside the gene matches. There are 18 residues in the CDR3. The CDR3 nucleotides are TGTGCCAGCAGCTCGGGACTAGCGGGGACCCGGGCCTACAATGAGCAGTTCTTC. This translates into CASSSGLAGTRAYNEQFF.

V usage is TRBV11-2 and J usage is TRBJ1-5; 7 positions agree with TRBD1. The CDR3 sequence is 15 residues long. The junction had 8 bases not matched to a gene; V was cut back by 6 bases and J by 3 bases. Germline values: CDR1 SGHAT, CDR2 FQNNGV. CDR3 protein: CASSVTGAYNQPQHF. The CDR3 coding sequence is TGTGCCAGCAGTGTTACAGGGGCCTACAATCAGCCCCAGCATTTT.

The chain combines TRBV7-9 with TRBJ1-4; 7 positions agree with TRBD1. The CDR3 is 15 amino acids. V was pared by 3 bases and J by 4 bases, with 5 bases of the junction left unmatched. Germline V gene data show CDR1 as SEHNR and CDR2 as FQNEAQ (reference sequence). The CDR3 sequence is CASSLYQGGNEKLFF. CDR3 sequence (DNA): TGTGCCAGCAGCTTGTACCAGGGGGGTAATGAAAAACTGTTTTTT.